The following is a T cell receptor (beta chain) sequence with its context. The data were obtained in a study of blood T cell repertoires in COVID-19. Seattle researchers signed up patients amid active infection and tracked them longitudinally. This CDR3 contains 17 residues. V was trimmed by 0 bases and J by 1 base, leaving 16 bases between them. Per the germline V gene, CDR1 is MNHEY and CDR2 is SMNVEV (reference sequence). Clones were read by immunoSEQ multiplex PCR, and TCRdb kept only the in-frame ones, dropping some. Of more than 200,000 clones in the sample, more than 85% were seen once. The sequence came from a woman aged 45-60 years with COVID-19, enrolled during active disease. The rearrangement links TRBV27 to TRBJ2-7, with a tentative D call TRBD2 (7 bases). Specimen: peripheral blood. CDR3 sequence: CASSLSVGGGASYEQYF. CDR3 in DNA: TGTGCCAGCAGTTTATCGGTGGGTGGGGGGGCATCCTACGAGCAGTACTTC.